The 21 T cell receptor beta chains in this list originate from one sample, sequenced in a study of shared clonotypes between healthy human individuals. Assay used: immunoSEQ multiplex PCR; TCRdb lists only in-frame clones, some missing. The sample lists hundreds of thousands of clones, more than 70% occurring once. Sequenced input: memory CD4+ T cells sorted from blood. Subset given: CD45RA-negative fraction. Receptors originate from a woman aged 25 to 45 in good health.

This clone was counted only a few times. The V gene is TRBV2, the J gene TRBJ2-3; the D gene is possibly TRBD2 (6 bases). This CDR3 has 15 amino acids. Germline CDR1 reads SNHLY; CDR2 reads FYNNEI. V was clipped by 5 bases and J by 1 base, with 13 bases between them. CDR3 coding DNA: TGTGCCAGCAGTTTAGCGGATGTTCGCACAGATACGCAGTATTTT. This gives the protein CASSLADVRTDTQYF.

This clone has only one observation. This specimen includes other DNA sequences encoding the same CDR3. The rearrangement joins TRBV28 to TRBJ1-4; 7 nucleotides align to TRBD1. The germline V gene encodes CDR1 MDHEN and CDR2 SYDVKM. The length of the CDR3 is 14 residues. The ends lost 6 bases at V and 5 bases at J; junction bases unmatched: 6. CDR3: CASSSGTENEKLFF. CDR3 coding DNA: TGTGCCAGCAGCTCCGGGACAGAAAATGAAAAACTGTTTTTT.

This clone has just a few counts. The chain couples TRBV19 to TRBJ2-5, with 9 bases lining up with TRBD2. The germline CDR1 and CDR2 sequences are LNHDA and SQIVND (reference sequence). Losses at the gene ends were 3 bases for V and 2 bases for J; bases not matched to a gene: 7. The CDR3 spans 16 residues. CDR3 sequence reads: CASSIDSGSSQETQYF. The CDR3 bases are TGTGCCAGTAGTATTGATAGCGGGAGTTCTCAAGAGACCCAGTACTTC.

The chain is built from TRBV29-1 and TRBJ2-2; no firm D call. The CDR3 spans 12 residues. V lost 5 bases, J lost 3 bases, and 7 bases lay in between. CDR1 and CDR2 from the germline V gene are SQVTM and ANQGSEA. DNA of the CDR3: TGCAGCGTTCGACTCTACACCGGGGAGCTGTTTTTT. The encoded protein is CSVRLYTGELFF.

This clone was found a few times. The chain is built from TRBV28 and TRBJ2-5, with D possibly TRBD2 on 5 matching bases. CDR3 length: 15 residues. Looked up from germline, CDR1 is MDHEN and CDR2 is SYDVKM. The V and J ends lost 3 bases and 1 base respectively, with 12 bases between them. The CDR3 nucleotides are TGTGCCAGCAGTTTCTCCGGGATACTCCAAGAGACCCAGTACTTC. Translating gives CASSFSGILQETQYF.

CDR3 DNA: TGTGCCAGCAGCTACTACTATAGCAATCAGCCCCAGCATTTT. Translating it yields CASSYYYSNQPQHF. The chain employs TRBV7-2 and TRBJ1-5; the D is unclear. This CDR3 contains 14 residues. Germline V gives CDR1 SGHTA, CDR2 FQGNSA. V lost 4 bases and J 0 bases, leaving 7 bases between the germline ends. The variable domain in full, completed from reference TRBV7-2 and TRBJ1-5, reads GAGVSQSPSNKVTEKGKDVELRCDPISGHTALYWYRQSLGQGLEFLIYFQGNSAPDKSGLPSDRFSAERTGGSVSTLTIQRTQQEDSAVYLCASSYYYSNQPQHFGDGTRLSIL.

The CDR3 sequence is CAWRPSSYNSPLHF. The CDR3 coding sequence is TGTGCCTGGAGGCCCAGCTCCTATAATTCACCCCTCCACTTT. The chain is built from TRBV30 and TRBJ1-6, with D unclear. V lost 3 bases to trimming and J lost 0 bases, with 6 bases between them. Germline V gene lookup returns CDR1 GTSNPN and CDR2 SVGIG (reference sequence). CDR3 length: 14 residues.

The chain has TRBV5-1 and TRBJ2-7; TRBD1 is a possible D gene (6 bases). Germline V CDR1 and CDR2: SGHRS, YFSETQ. V was trimmed by 0 bases and J by 3 bases, leaving 10 bases between them. The CDR3 sequence is 14 residues long. The chain's CDR3 is CASSLDGGLYEQYF. As DNA, the CDR3 is TGCGCCAGCAGCTTGGATGGGGGCCTCTACGAGCAGTACTTC.

In its sample, this clone was seen a few times. The chain combines TRBV10-3 with TRBJ2-7; 7 bases map to TRBD1. Trimming at V came to 0 bases and at J to 6 bases, leaving 11 bases not matched to a gene. Germline V gene data show CDR1 as ENHRY and CDR2 as SYGVKD. This CDR3 comprises 16 residues. CDR3 residues: CAISESLGGGFSEQYF. The DNA for the CDR3 is TGTGCCATCAGTGAGTCACTAGGGGGCGGATTCTCCGAGCAGTACTTC.

The V gene is TRBV27, the J gene TRBJ1-1; 8 bases agree with TRBD1. From germline, CDR1 is MNHEY and CDR2 SMNVEV (reference sequence). With V trimmed by 0 bases and J by 0 bases, 3 bases remained unmatched. There are 16 residues in the CDR3. CDR3: CASSLSWDRLNTEAFF. CDR3 bases: TGTGCCAGCAGTTTATCCTGGGACAGGTTGAACACTGAAGCTTTCTTT.

This clone was detected a few times. The J gene is TRBJ2-5, the V gene TRBV5-1; a weak D match, TRBD2 (6 bases). Germline assignment: CDR1 SGHRS and CDR2 YFSETQ. Trimming removed 2 bases at V and 5 bases at J, with 10 bases between. The CDR3 length is 13 residues. CDR3 residues: CASSLTGDETQYF. The DNA for the CDR3 is TGCGCCAGCAGCTTAACGGGAGACGAGACCCAGTACTTC. Looking up the rest from reference TRBV5-1 and TRBJ2-5 gives the full variable domain: KAGVTQTPRYLIKTRGQQVTLSCSPISGHRSVSWYQQTPGQGLQFLFEYFSETQRNKGNFPGRFSGRQFSNSRSEMNVSTLELGDSALYLCASSLTGDETQYFGPGTRLLVL.

This clone was detected only a few times. A much larger clone differs from this one at a single base, so this may be a read error. This sequence joins TRBV7-9 and TRBJ2-2, with unresolved D. Per germline, CDR1 SEHNR and CDR2 FQNEAQ (reference sequence). The CDR3 contains 12 residues. The germline V and J ends were trimmed by 2 bases and 5 bases, with 3 bases remaining between them. This CDR3 is CASSLKTGELFF. The CDR3 DNA is TGTGCCAGCAGCTTAAAGACCGGGGAGCTGTTTTTT.

This chain connects TRBV27 to TRBJ2-1, with TRBD2 identical over 7 bases. Germline V gives CDR1 MNHEY, CDR2 SMNVEV (reference sequence). The CDR3 consists of 14 residues. V gave up 5 bases and J gave up 5 bases; unmatched junction bases: 6. The CDR3 reads CASSPGTTNNEQFF. The CDR3, as DNA: TGTGCCAGCAGTCCGGGGACTACAAACAATGAGCAGTTCTTC.

The rearrangement uses TRBV7-6 and TRBJ2-5; 7 bases match TRBD1. There are 15 residues in the CDR3. The V gene end was trimmed by 4 bases and the J gene end by 4 bases; junction bases not matched to a gene: 9. Germline V lookup: CDR1 SGHVS, CDR2 FNYEAQ. This chain's CDR3 is CASSSTGPGVETQYF. The CDR3 DNA follows: TGTGCCAGCAGCTCGACAGGGCCAGGGGTAGAGACCCAGTACTTC. Full variable domain (remainder filled in from reference TRBV7-6 and TRBJ2-5): GAGVSQSPRYKVTKRGQDVALRCDPISGHVSLYWYRQALGQGPEFLTYFNYEAQQDKSGLPNDRFSAERPEGSISTLTIQRTEQRDSAMYRCASSSTGPGVETQYFGPGTRLLVL.

This clone was seen more than once but under ten times. The CDR3 bases are TGTGCCAGCAGCTTTGGTGGGACTAGCTTGGGCAACGAGCAGTACTTC. It specifies CASSFGGTSLGNEQYF. This chain joins TRBV11-2 and TRBJ2-7; 9 nucleotides align to TRBD2. From germline, CDR1 is SGHAT and CDR2 FQNNGV. Trimming took 3 bases from V and 5 from J; bases not matched to a gene: 11. The CDR3 sequence is 16 residues long.

The CDR3 region has the DNA TGTGCCAGCAGTGAAGTGATATATGCTGAAGCTTTCTTT. It codes for CASSEVIYAEAFF. The rearrangement uses TRBV2 and TRBJ1-1; D is unclear. The V gene lost 1 base and the J gene lost 6 bases, with 9 bases spanning the gap. Looked up from germline, CDR1 is SNHLY and CDR2 is FYNNEI. The CDR3 sequence is 13 residues long.

The rearrangement links TRBV2 to TRBJ2-7; 8 nucleotides agree with TRBD1. Germline assignment: CDR1 SNHLY and CDR2 FYNNEI. The CDR3 is made up of 14 amino acids. V shed 8 bases and J 2 bases; nucleotides not matched to a gene: 8. CDR3 amino acids: CASAGGAGPYEQYF. Here the CDR3 DNA reads TGTGCCAGCGCAGGGGGCGCGGGGCCCTACGAGCAGTACTTC.

This rearrangement joins TRBV29-1 to TRBJ2-2; the D gene is possibly TRBD1 (5 bases). The germline gives CDR1 SQVTM, CDR2 ANQGSEA. Trimming cost V 7 bases and J 7 bases, with 16 bases left between them. CDR3 size: 13 residues. CDR3 protein: CSATTGFHGELFF. Written as DNA, the CDR3 is TGCAGCGCTACAACAGGTTTCCACGGGGAGCTGTTTTTT.

The V gene is TRBV4-1, the J gene TRBJ2-1, with unresolved D. Trimming took off 4 bases at V and 2 bases at J, with 12 bases between the two ends. Germline loops: CDR1 MGHRA, CDR2 YSYEKL. The length of the CDR3 is 15 residues. The DNA for the CDR3 is TGCGCCAGCAGCCGTGACCGATTTACCTACAATGAGCAGTTCTTC. The encoded protein is CASSRDRFTYNEQFF.

V and J are TRBV4-2 and TRBJ2-7, with D unresolved. Germline V gene data show CDR1 as LGHNA and CDR2 as YNFKEQ. V gave up 5 bases and J gave up 0 bases, with 20 bases separating them. This CDR3 region has 17 residues. CDR3 amino acids: CASSLAPDFFGSYEQYF. CDR3 nucleotides: TGTGCCAGCAGCTTGGCACCAGATTTCTTCGGCTCCTACGAGCAGTACTTC.

This sequence joins TRBV10-2 and TRBJ2-7; unclear D gene. This CDR3 is built from 13 residues. Germline CDR1 and CDR2: WSHSY and SAAADI. V lost 4 bases, J lost 2 bases, and 9 bases lay in between. CDR3 sequence (DNA): TGCGCCAGCAGTGGGACGGAAACCTACGAGCAGTACTTC. It codes for CASSGTETYEQYF.